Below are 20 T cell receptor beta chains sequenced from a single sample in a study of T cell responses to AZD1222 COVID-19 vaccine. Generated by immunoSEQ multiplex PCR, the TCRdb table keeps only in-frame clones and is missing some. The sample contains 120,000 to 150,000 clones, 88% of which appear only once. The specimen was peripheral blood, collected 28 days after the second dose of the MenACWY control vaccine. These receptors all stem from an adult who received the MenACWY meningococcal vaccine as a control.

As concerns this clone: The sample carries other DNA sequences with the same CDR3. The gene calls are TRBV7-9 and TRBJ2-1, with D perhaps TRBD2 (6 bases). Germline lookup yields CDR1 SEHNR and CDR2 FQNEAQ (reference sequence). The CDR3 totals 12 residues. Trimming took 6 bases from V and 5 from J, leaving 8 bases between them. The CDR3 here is CASSRTNNEQFF. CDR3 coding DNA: TGTGCCAGCAGTCGGACTAACAATGAGCAGTTCTTC. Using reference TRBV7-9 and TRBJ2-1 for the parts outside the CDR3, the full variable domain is DTGVSQNPRHKITKRGQNVTFRCDPISEHNRLYWYRQTLGQGPEFLTYFQNEAQLEKSRLLSDRFSAERPKGSFSTLEIQRTEQGDSAMYLCASSRTNNEQFFGPGTRLTVL.

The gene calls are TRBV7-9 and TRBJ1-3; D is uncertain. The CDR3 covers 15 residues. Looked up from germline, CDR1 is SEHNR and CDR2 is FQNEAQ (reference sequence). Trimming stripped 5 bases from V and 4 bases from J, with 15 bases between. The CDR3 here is CASSAPAGYGNTIYF. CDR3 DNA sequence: TGTGCCAGCAGCGCACCTGCAGGCTACGGAAACACCATATATTTT.

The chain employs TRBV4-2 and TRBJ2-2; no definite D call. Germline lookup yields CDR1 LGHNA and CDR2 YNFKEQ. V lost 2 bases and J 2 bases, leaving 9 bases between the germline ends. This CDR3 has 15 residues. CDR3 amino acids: CASSQHLTNTGELFF. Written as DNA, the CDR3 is TGTGCCAGCAGCCAACACTTAACAAACACCGGGGAGCTGTTTTTT.

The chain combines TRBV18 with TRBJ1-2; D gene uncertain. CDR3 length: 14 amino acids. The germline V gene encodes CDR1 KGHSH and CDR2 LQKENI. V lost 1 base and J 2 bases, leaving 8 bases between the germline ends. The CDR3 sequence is CASSPQGGNYGYTF. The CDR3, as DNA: TGTGCCAGCTCACCACAGGGAGGGAACTATGGCTACACCTTC.

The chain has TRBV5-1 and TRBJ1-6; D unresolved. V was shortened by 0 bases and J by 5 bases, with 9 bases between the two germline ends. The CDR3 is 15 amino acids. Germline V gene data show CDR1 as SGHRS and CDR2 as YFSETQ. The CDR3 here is CASSLGTGNNSPLHF. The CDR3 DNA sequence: TGCGCCAGCAGCTTGGGGACGGGCAATAATTCACCCCTCCACTTT.

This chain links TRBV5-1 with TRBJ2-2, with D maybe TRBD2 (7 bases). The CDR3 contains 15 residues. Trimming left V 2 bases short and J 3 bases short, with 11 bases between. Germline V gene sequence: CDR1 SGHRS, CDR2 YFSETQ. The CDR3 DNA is TGCGCCAGCAGCTTTACGCGGGGGCACACCGGGGAGCTGTTTTTT. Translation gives CASSFTRGHTGELFF.

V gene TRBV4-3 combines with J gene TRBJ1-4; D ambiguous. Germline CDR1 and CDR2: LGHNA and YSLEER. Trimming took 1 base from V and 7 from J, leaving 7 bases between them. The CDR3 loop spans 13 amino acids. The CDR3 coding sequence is TGCGCCAGCAGCCAAGCGGGAGGTGAAAAACTGTTTTTT. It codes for CASSQAGGEKLFF.

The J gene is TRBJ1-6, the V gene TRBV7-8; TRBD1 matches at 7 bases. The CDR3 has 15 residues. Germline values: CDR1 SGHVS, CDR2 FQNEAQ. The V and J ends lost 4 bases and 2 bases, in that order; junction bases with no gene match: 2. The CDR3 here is CASSSTGAYNSPLHF. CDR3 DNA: TGTGCCAGCAGCTCAACAGGGGCCTATAATTCACCCCTCCACTTT.

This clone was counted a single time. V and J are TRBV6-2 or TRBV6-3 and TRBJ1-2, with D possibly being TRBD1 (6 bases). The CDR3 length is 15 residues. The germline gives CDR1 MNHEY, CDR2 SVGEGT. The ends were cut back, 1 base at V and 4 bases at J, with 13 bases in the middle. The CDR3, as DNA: TGTGCCAGCAGTTACTTAGCTGGACAGAGCTATGGCTACACCTTC. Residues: CASSYLAGQSYGYTF.

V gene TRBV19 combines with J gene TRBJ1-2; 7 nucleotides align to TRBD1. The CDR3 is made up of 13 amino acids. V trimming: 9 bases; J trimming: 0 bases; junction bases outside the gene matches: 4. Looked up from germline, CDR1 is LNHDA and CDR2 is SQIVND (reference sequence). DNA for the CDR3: TGTGCCAGCCGGGACAGAACTAACTATGGCTACACCTTC. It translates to CASRDRTNYGYTF. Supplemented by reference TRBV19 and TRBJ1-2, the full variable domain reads DGGITQSPKYLFRKEGQNVTLSCEQNLNHDAMYWYRQDPGQGLRLIYYSQIVNDFQKGDIAEGYSVSREKKESFPLTVTSAQKNPTAFYLCASRDRTNYGYTFGSGTRLTVV.

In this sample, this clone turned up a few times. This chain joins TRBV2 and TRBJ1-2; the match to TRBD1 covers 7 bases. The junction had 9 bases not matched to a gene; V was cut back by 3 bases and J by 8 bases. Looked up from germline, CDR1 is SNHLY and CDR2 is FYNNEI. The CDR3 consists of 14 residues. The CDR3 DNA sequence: TGTGCCAGCAGTGATGCACAGGGGCTGGAGGGCTACACCTTC. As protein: CASSDAQGLEGYTF.

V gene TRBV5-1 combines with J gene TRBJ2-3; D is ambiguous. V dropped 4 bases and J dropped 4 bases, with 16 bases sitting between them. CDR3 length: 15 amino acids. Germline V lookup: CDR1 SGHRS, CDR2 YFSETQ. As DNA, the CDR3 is TGCGCCAGCAGCCAGGACCGGATCATGGCAGATACGCAGTATTTT. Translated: CASSQDRIMADTQYF.

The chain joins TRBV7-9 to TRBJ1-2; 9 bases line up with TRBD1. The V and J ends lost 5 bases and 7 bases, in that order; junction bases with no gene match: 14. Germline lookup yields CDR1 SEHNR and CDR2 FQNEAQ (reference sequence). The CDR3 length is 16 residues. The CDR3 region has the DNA TGTGCCAGCAGCCCCACCCAAGGACAGGGGAGAAGTGGCTACACCTTC. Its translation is CASSPTQGQGRSGYTF. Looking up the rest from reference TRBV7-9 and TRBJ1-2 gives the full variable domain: DTGVSQNPRHKITKRGQNVTFRCDPISEHNRLYWYRQTLGQGPEFLTYFQNEAQLEKSRLLSDRFSAERPKGSFSTLEIQRTEQGDSAMYLCASSPTQGQGRSGYTFGSGTRLTVV.

The CDR3 nucleotides read TGCAGCGTTGACATCGACTTGGACTATGAGCAGTTCTTC. It yields the protein CSVDIDLDYEQFF. This chain joins TRBV29-1 and TRBJ2-1, with D tentatively TRBD2 (5 bases). Germline CDR1 reads SQVTM; CDR2 reads ANQGSEA. The CDR3 has 13 residues. The germline V and J ends were trimmed by 3 bases and 8 bases, with 14 bases remaining between them.

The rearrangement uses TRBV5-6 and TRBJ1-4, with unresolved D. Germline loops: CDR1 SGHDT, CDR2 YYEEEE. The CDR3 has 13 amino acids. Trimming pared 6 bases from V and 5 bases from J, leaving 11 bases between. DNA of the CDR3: TGTGCCAGCATGCGGCGGTCAAATGAAAAACTGTTTTTT. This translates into CASMRRSNEKLFF.

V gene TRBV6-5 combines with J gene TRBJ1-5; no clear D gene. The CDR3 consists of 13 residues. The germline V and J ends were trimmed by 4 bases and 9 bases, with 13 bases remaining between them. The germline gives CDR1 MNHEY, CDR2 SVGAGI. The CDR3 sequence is CASSSGPVRPQHF. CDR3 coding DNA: TGTGCCAGCAGTTCGGGCCCCGTTAGGCCCCAGCATTTT.

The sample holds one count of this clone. The CDR3 coding sequence is TGCAGCGTTGATAAGGGACAAGATACGCAGTATTTT. Protein sequence: CSVDKGQDTQYF. The chain is built from TRBV29-1 and TRBJ2-3, with D possibly matching TRBD1 (6 bases). Germline assignment: CDR1 SQVTM and CDR2 ANQGSEA. Trimming took off 3 bases at V and 5 bases at J, with 9 bases between the two ends. The CDR3 loop spans 12 amino acids.

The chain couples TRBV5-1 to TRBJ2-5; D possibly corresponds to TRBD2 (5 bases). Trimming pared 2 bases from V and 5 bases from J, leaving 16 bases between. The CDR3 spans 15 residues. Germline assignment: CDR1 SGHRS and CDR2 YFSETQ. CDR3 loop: CASSLNGGSGETQYF. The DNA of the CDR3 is TGCGCCAGCAGCTTAAATGGCGGGTCCGGGGAGACCCAGTACTTC.

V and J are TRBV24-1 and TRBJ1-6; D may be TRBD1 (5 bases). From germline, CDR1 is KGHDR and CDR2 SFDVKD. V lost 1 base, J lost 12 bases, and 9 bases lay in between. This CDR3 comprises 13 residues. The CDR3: CATSDFRGGPLHF. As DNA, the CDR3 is TGTGCCACCAGTGATTTTAGGGGTGGACCCCTCCACTTT.

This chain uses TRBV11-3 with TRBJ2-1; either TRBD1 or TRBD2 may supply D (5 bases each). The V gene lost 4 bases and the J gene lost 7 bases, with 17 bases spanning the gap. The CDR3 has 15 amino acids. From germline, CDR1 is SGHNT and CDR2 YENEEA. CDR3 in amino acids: CASSWGQVWGNEQFF. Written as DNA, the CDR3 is TGTGCCAGCAGCTGGGGCCAGGTATGGGGGAATGAGCAGTTCTTC.